The clone carrying this T cell receptor (beta chain) was observed at least ten times. Its cognate antigen is unknown. These data originate in a study of identical twins. A template switching step contributed a universal primer site, while unique molecular identifiers were present in the cDNA. TCRdb fed the 5' RACE reads into MiXCR, producing one record per CDR3 protein. This sample has roughly 290,000 distinct CDR3 sequences, with roughly 10% found just once. Regarding the study as a whole: Cord blood beta clonotypes that were abundant carried fewer insertions, and memory repertoires showed no such trend. Zero-insertion findings could be partly confounded by invariant cells (MAIT and iNKT cells). Twins' surplus sharing was weaker for beta out-of-frame sequences.

V shed 4 bases and J shed 4 bases, with 5 bases lying between them. The CDR3 consists of 11 residues. Per the germline V gene, CDR1 is MNHEY and CDR2 is SMNVEV (reference sequence). The sample also formed part of further work on yellow fever vaccine responses in identical twins.

The J gene is TRBJ2-7, the V gene TRBV27; D uncertain. Material: CD8+ T cells sorted from blood. The receptor was isolated from a woman between 18 and 29 years old in good health. CDR3 nucleotides: TGTGCCAGCAGTTCCCTATACGAGCAGTACTTC. Amino acid sequence: CASSSLYEQYF.